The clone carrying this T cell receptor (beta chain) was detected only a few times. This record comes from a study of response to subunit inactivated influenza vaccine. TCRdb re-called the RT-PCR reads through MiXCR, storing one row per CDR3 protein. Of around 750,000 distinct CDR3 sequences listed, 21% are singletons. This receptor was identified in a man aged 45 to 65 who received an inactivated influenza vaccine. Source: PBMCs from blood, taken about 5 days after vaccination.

DNA for the CDR3: TGTGCCAGCAGCTTAATCCTTCGGGGACAGGGGTTCGGGGAGCTGTTTTTT. As protein: CASSLILRGQGFGELFF. V usage is TRBV7-9 and J usage is TRBJ2-2, with 10 bases lining up with TRBD1. Germline CDR1 SEHNR, CDR2 FQNEAQ (reference sequence). The CDR3 sequence is 17 residues long. Trimming removed 2 bases from V and 7 bases from J; junction bases left unmatched: 10.